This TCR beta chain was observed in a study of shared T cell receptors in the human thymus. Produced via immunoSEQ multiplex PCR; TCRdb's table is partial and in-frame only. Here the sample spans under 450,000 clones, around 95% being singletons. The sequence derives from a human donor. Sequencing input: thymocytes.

This CDR3 is CASSPPDRGGYEQYF. The CDR3 nucleotides are TGTGCCAGCTCACCACCTGACAGGGGAGGCTACGAGCAGTACTTC. J is TRBJ2-7 and V is TRBV18; 8 nucleotides match TRBD1. The CDR3 has 15 residues. V dropped 0 bases and J dropped 3; count of bases not matched to a gene: 4. Per germline, CDR1 KGHSH and CDR2 LQKENI.